Sequencing of this T cell receptor (beta chain) was carried out in a study of cytomegalovirus exposure and HLA in healthy donors. Study observations and caveats: As was reported, the classifier diagnosed cytomegalovirus status with high specificity and sensitivity. There were some public TCRs occurring in many donors, but most TCR sequences were rare.

A note on this clone: Its antigen is unknown.

Sequencing used immunoSEQ multiplex PCR; TCRdb keeps in-frame clones, though not all of them. The table includes approximately 220,000 clones, approximately 80% detected once. This CDR3 has 13 amino acids. Germline V gene sequence: CDR1 SQVTM, CDR2 ANQGSEA. Trimming removed 2 bases from V and 5 bases from J, with 12 bases in between. Material: PBMCs. The gene calls are TRBV29-1 and TRBJ1-1; tentatively, D is TRBD1 (6 bases). The receptor comes from a woman aged 25 to 39 in good health and CMV-seropositive. Here the CDR3 reads CSVEPGQATEAFF. The CDR3 region has the DNA TGCAGCGTTGAACCGGGACAAGCTACTGAAGCTTTCTTT. Drawing the rest from reference TRBV29-1 and TRBJ1-1, the complete variable domain is SAVISQKPSRDICQRGTSLTIQCQVDSQVTMMFWYRQQPGQSLTLIATANQGSEATYESGFVIDKFPISRPNLTFSTLTVSNMSPEDSSIYLCSVEPGQATEAFFGQGTRLTVV.